This passage covers 14 T cell receptor beta chains from one sample sequenced in a study of blood T cell repertoires in COVID-19. The protocol was immunoSEQ multiplex PCR, while the TCRdb copy is restricted to in-frame clones and leaves out a portion. The table shows tens of thousands of clones, with roughly 80% occurring only once. Sequenced: peripheral blood. The receptors come from a man aged 70 or older with COVID-19, enrolled during active disease.

This chain joins TRBV9 and TRBJ2-3; the match to TRBD2 covers 13 bases. Looked up from germline, CDR1 is SGDLS and CDR2 is YYNGEE. The CDR3 consists of 17 residues. J gave up 6 bases and V 4 bases, and 11 bases lay outside the gene matches. The CDR3 sequence: CASSTRTSGSGRDTQYF. The CDR3 nucleotides read TGTGCCAGCAGCACCCGGACTAGCGGGAGCGGGAGGGATACGCAGTATTTT.

A few counts support this clone. The chain joins TRBV11-3 to TRBJ2-1; tentative D call: TRBD1 (5 bases). Trimming took off 5 bases at V and 6 bases at J, with 20 bases between the two ends. CDR1 and CDR2 from the germline V gene are SGHNT and YENEEA. The CDR3 runs to 16 residues. CDR3 sequence (DNA): TGTGCCAGCAGCATTAGGTCTAGTTTTCAGGGCAATGAGCAGTTCTTC. Residues: CASSIRSSFQGNEQFF. The full variable domain, its missing parts supplied by reference TRBV11-3 and TRBJ2-1, is EAGVVQSPRYKIIEKKQPVAFWCNPISGHNTLYWYLQNLGQGPELLIRYENEEAVDDSQLPKDRFSAERLKGVDSTLKIQPAELGDSAVYLCASSIRSSFQGNEQFFGPGTRLTVL.

The chain combines TRBV7-2 with TRBJ1-6; 8 nucleotides align to TRBD1. With 2 bases clipped from V and 5 bases from J, the junction kept 8 bases outside the gene matches. The V gene's germline CDR1 is SGHTA and CDR2 FQGNSA. This CDR3 is built from 17 residues. DNA of the CDR3: TGTGCCAGCAGCTTACCCCGGACAGGGACCCATAATTCACCCCTCCACTTT. Translated, it gives CASSLPRTGTHNSPLHF.

The J gene is TRBJ2-1, the V gene TRBV5-1; 7 bases match TRBD1. The CDR3 spans 15 residues. V lost 4 bases and J lost 2; bases outside the gene matches: 6. Germline values: CDR1 SGHRS, CDR2 YFSETQ. In DNA, the CDR3 is TGCGCCAGCAGCCAGGGGGAGACTGCCTACAATGAGCAGTTCTTC. Protein product: CASSQGETAYNEQFF.

The chain carries TRBV3-1 (or the pseudogene TRBV3-2) and TRBJ1-4, with no clear D. Germline V lookup: CDR1 LGHDT, CDR2 YNNKEL (reference sequence). V was trimmed by 1 base and J by 4 bases, leaving 4 bases between them. CDR3 length: 13 amino acids. The DNA for the CDR3 is TGTGCCAGCAGCCAAGGAGTTAATGAAAAACTGTTTTTT. Protein: CASSQGVNEKLFF.

The chain employs TRBV11-3 and TRBJ2-7; D is unresolved. Germline V gene data show CDR1 as SGHNT and CDR2 as YENEEA. The V end was cut by 6 bases, the J end by 3 bases, with 12 bases between. The CDR3 contains 13 residues. The CDR3 DNA is TGTGCCAGCAGTTTTACACCTTACTACGAGCAGTACTTC. Its translation is CASSFTPYYEQYF.

The chain links TRBV19 to TRBJ2-3; no clear D. The CDR3 is 13 residues long. V was trimmed by 10 bases and J by 1 base, leaving 12 bases between them. Looked up from germline, CDR1 is LNHDA and CDR2 is SQIVND (reference sequence). Written as DNA, the CDR3 is TGTGCCACTTCAATACCAGGCACAGATACGCAGTATTTT. Translating gives CATSIPGTDTQYF.

The V call is TRBV28, the J call TRBJ1-5; 7 positions match TRBD1. Germline V gives CDR1 MDHEN, CDR2 SYDVKM. The V and J ends lost 6 bases and 7 bases, in that order; junction bases with no gene match: 6. This CDR3 has 13 amino acids. CDR3 in amino acids: CASRDRRAQPQHF. CDR3 bases: TGTGCCAGCAGGGACAGGCGGGCACAGCCCCAGCATTTT.

CDR3 region: CASSPTGTSTYEQYF. The DNA of the CDR3 is TGCGCCAGCAGCCCGACCGGGACTAGTACCTACGAGCAGTACTTC. The rearrangement links TRBV5-1 to TRBJ2-7; 8 bases align to TRBD2. CDR1 and CDR2 (germline): SGHRS, YFSETQ. The CDR3 contains 15 residues. V trimming: 4 bases; J trimming: 2 bases; junction bases outside the gene matches: 8.

The CDR3 spells CASSGTSAGANVLTF. CDR3 coding DNA: TGTGCCAGCAGCGGGACTAGTGCTGGGGCCAACGTCCTGACTTTC. V gene TRBV28 combines with J gene TRBJ2-6; 8 positions match TRBD2. Trimming at V came to 6 bases and at J to 2 bases, leaving 3 bases not matched to a gene. Germline CDR1 MDHEN, CDR2 SYDVKM. The CDR3 spans 15 residues. Using reference TRBV28 and TRBJ2-6 for the parts outside the CDR3, the full variable domain is DVKVTQSSRYLVKRTGEKVFLECVQDMDHENMFWYRQDPGLGLRLIYFSYDVKMKEKGDIPEGYSVSREKKERFSLILESASTNQTSMYLCASSGTSAGANVLTFGAGSRLTVL.

The V and J genes are TRBV5-1 and TRBJ1-1; tentative D call: TRBD1 (6 bases). Germline loops: CDR1 SGHRS, CDR2 YFSETQ. This CDR3 is built from 16 residues. Trimming took 0 bases from V and 2 from J, leaving 14 bases between them. For the CDR3, the DNA is TGCGCCAGCAGCTTGGCCGAGGGGGAGGGAAACACTGAAGCTTTCTTT. Its protein product is CASSLAEGEGNTEAFF. The entire variable domain, with the rest obtained from reference TRBV5-1 and TRBJ1-1, is as follows: KAGVTQTPRYLIKTRGQQVTLSCSPISGHRSVSWYQQTPGQGLQFLFEYFSETQRNKGNFPGRFSGRQFSNSRSEMNVSTLELGDSALYLCASSLAEGEGNTEAFFGQGTRLTVV.

The CDR3 protein is CAWKQPGAPYEQYF. The DNA for the CDR3 is TGTGCCTGGAAACAACCGGGAGCCCCCTACGAGCAGTACTTC. This rearrangement joins TRBV30 to TRBJ2-7; the D gene is possibly TRBD2 (6 bases). Trimming cost V 4 bases and J 2 bases, with 15 bases left between them. Germline V CDR1 and CDR2: GTSNPN, SVGIG (reference sequence). The CDR3 is made up of 14 amino acids.

In its sample, this clone was seen once. This chain connects TRBV6-5 to TRBJ1-5, with D perhaps TRBD1 (6 bases). This CDR3 contains 15 residues. Germline CDR1 reads MNHEY; CDR2 reads SVGAGI. The germline V and J ends were trimmed by 2 bases and 1 base, with 9 bases remaining between them. CDR3: CASSYTQGSNQPQHF. DNA of the CDR3: TGTGCCAGCAGTTACACACAGGGAAGCAATCAGCCCCAGCATTTT.

The chain uses TRBV14 and TRBJ2-7, with TRBD1 matching 7 bases. CDR1 and CDR2 from the germline V gene are SGHDN and FVKESK. The CDR3 spans 13 residues. The trim removed 6 bases at V and 13 bases at J, leaving 15 bases unmatched. CDR3 protein: CASRRNLRDRRYF. The CDR3 region has the DNA TGTGCCAGCAGGCGTAATCTCCGGGACAGAAGATACTTC.